The rows below give T cell receptor beta chains drawn from one sample of a study of cytomegalovirus exposure and HLA in healthy donors. Data came from immunoSEQ multiplex PCR; TCRdb stores just in-frame clones and leaves some out. The table shows around 90,000 clones, with approximately 60% occurring only once. The material sequenced was PBMCs. The receptors stem from a boy under 18 in good health and CMV-seropositive. CDR3s include the opening cysteine and the closing phenylalanine or tryptophan. D genes are given only for firm matches. Size is stated for part of the rows, as once, few or many counts, or as a class when the clone is expanded.

TRBV5-6	TRBJ1-2	.	TRBD1	TGTGCCAGCAGCTCACAGGGGAACTATGGCTACCCCTTC	CASSSQGNYGYPF
TRBV4-2	TRBJ2-1	.	TRBD2	TGTGCCAGCAGTCGGACTAGTTCCTACAATGAGCAGTTCTTC	CASSRTSSYNEQFF
TRBV19	TRBJ2-5	.	TRBD2	TGTGCCAGTAGTCCCCGCTGGACTAGCGGGACCCAGTACTTC	CASSPRWTSGTQYF
TRBV10-1	TRBJ2-3	.	.	TGCGCCAGCAGTGAGTTGGTAGCGGAGCCGCCTAGCACAGATACGCAGTATTTT	CASSELVAEPPSTDTQYF
TRBV6-1	TRBJ1-1	few	.	TGTGCCAGCAGTGAAGGCAGGGACACTGAAGCTTTCTTT	CASSEGRDTEAFF
TRBV10-3	TRBJ1-6	.	.	TGTGCCATCACCGGAGGGGCCTCACCCCTCCACTTT	CAITGGASPLHF
TRBV7-2	TRBJ1-1	.	.	TGTGCCAGCAGCTTGAGACGGGGAGGAGAAGCTTTCTTT	CASSLRRGGEAFF
TRBV19	TRBJ1-5	.	.	TGTGCCAGTGGGGTGGTGGGGGCTCGCGATCAGCCCCAGCATTTT	CASGVVGARDQPQHF
TRBV10-2	TRBJ1-5	.	.	TGCGCCAGCAGTGACGGGCAGCCCCAGCATTTT	CASSDGQPQHF
TRBV2	TRBJ2-3	.	.	TGTGCCAGCAGGAGGGGGGGAGATACGCAGTATTTT	CASRRGGDTQYF
TRBV10-2	TRBJ1-2	.	.	TGCGCCAGCAGTGAAATTTGGTCAGGGATCAACTATGGCTACACCTTC	CASSEIWSGINYGYTF
TRBV6-5	TRBJ2-3	.	.	TGTGCCAGCAGGCGGGACGGCCTCACAGATACGCAGTATTTT	CASRRDGLTDTQYF
TRBV29-1	TRBJ2-2	few	TRBD1	TGCAGCGTCCCCGGGACAGCGAACACCGGGGAGCTGTTTTTT	CSVPGTANTGELFF
TRBV2	TRBJ2-7	.	.	TGTGCCAGTTATAACCGAAAGAGCTCCTACGAGCAGTACTTC	CASYNRKSSYEQYF
TRBV29-1	TRBJ1-2	.	.	TGCAGCGTTGTTCAGGGTAGGAATGGCTACACCTTC	CSVVQGRNGYTF
TRBV25-1	TRBJ2-7	.	.	TGTGCCAGCAGTGATGACAGCCCCTACGAGCAGTACTTC	CASSDDSPYEQYF
TRBV2	TRBJ1-1	.	.	TGTGCCAGCAGTAGAGAGAACACTGAAGCTTTCTTT	CASSRENTEAFF
TRBV15	TRBJ2-7	.	.	TGTGCCACCAGCAGCGGTCACGAGCAGTACTTC	CATSSGHEQYF
TRBV9	TRBJ1-6	.	TRBD1	TGTGCCAGCAGCCCCGCGACAGGGGCTTATTCACCCCTCCACTTT	CASSPATGAYSPLHF
TRBV2	TRBJ1-3	.	.	TGTGCCACCACATTGGAGATCTCTGGAAACACCATATATTTT	CATTLEISGNTIYF
TRBV6-5	TRBJ1-6	.	.	TGTGCCAGCAGTAGACAGCAATCCGATTCACCCCTCCACTTT	CASSRQQSDSPLHF
TRBV4-3	TRBJ2-1	few	TRBD2	TGCGCCAGCAGCCAAGGCTCTCCCGGGACTAGCGGGAGTACCCATGAGCAGTTCTTC	CASSQGSPGTSGSTHEQFF
TRBV5-4	TRBJ2-2	.	TRBD1	TGTGCCAGCAGCTTGGGACAGGGGACCGGGGAGCTGTTTTTT	CASSLGQGTGELFF
TRBV11-2	TRBJ2-7	few	.	TGTGCCAGCAGCTCACCGGGAGAGACCTACGAGCAGTACTTC	CASSSPGETYEQYF
TRBV6-1	TRBJ1-2	.	TRBD1	TGTGCCAGCAGTGAAGTCCGGGACAGGGGGGATGGCTACACCTTC	CASSEVRDRGDGYTF
TRBV19	TRBJ2-2	.	.	TGTGCCAGTAGTATAGCGGGGGGCAACACCGGGGAGCTGTTTTTT	CASSIAGGNTGELFF
TRBV27	TRBJ1-2	.	.	TGTGCCAGCAGCCCCCCAGGGGCGGGCTATGGCTACACCTTC	CASSPPGAGYGYTF
TRBV5-1	TRBJ2-7	.	TRBD2	TGCGCCAGCAGCGTGGCTCCGGGGGGAACCTACGAGCAGTACTTC	CASSVAPGGTYEQYF
TRBV29-1	TRBJ1-1	.	.	TGCAGCGTTGTCCAGAACACTGAAGCTTTCTTT	CSVVQNTEAFF
TRBV6-4	TRBJ2-2	few	TRBD2	TGTGCCAGCAGTCGGGACTATCTTACCGGGGAGCTGTTTTTT	CASSRDYLTGELFF
TRBV6-5	TRBJ2-5	.	.	TGTGCCAGCAGTTACTACTCCCGGGACCAAGAGACCCAGTACTTC	CASSYYSRDQETQYF
TRBV5-1	TRBJ1-1	.	.	TGCGCCAGCAGCTTGGACGCAGGCATGAACACTGAAGCTTTCTTT	CASSLDAGMNTEAFF
TRBV9	TRBJ1-4	.	.	TGTGCCAGCAGCGTAGCTGGGGGCAGGTCGGCCGAAAAACTGTTTTTT	CASSVAGGRSAEKLFF
TRBV2	TRBJ2-3	.	TRBD2	TGTGCCAGCAGTGAAGGGACTAGCGGGAGGAGAGATACGCAGTATTTT	CASSEGTSGRRDTQYF
TRBV30	TRBJ1-6	.	.	TGTGCCTGGAGACCTGGACAGTTTGGGACGTCCTATAATTCACCCCTCCACTTT	CAWRPGQFGTSYNSPLHF
TRBV19	TRBJ1-5	.	TRBD1	TGTGCCAGTAGTATACACAGGGGCAATCAGCCCCAGAATTTT	CASSIHRGNQPQNF
TRBV7-9	TRBJ2-1	.	TRBD1	TGTGCCAGCAGCTTAGGAGGGGGCAACTACAATGAGCAGTTCTTC	CASSLGGGNYNEQFF
TRBV6-5	TRBJ1-4	.	.	TGTGCCAGCAGCCGCCTAAATGAAAAACTGTTTTTT	CASSRLNEKLFF
TRBV5-1	TRBJ1-1	.	TRBD1	TGCGCCAGCAGCATAAGACAGGGGAAGGACACTGAAGCTTTCTTT	CASSIRQGKDTEAFF
TRBV7-6	TRBJ1-2	once	.	TGTGCCAGCAGCTTAGACAGGTTCTATGGCTACACCTTC	CASSLDRFYGYTF
TRBV5-1	TRBJ2-5	.	.	TGCGCCAGCAGTGACAGGCCTGGTGGGACCCAGTACTTC	CASSDRPGGTQYF